Listed here is a single T cell receptor (beta chain). The sample belongs to a study of OX40 agonist ivuxolimab in advanced cancers. The CDR3 contains 17 residues. The germline V gene has CDR1 GTSNPN and CDR2 SVGIG (reference sequence). Assay used: immunoSEQ multiplex PCR; TCRdb lists only in-frame clones, some missing. This sample carries about 50,000 clones, roughly four fifths of them seen once, and the ten largest clones take roughly 1.5%. The receptor was derived from an adult with an advanced solid tumor such as melanoma, head and neck, liver or kidney cancer. Sequencing used CD4+ or CD8+ T cells sorted from blood, obtained in a trial of the OX40 agonist ivuxolimab. The J gene is TRBJ2-5, the V gene TRBV30; TRBD2 aligns across 13 bases. The DNA matches TRBJ2-7 better at its end, which makes the J call doubtful. This CDR3 reads CAWLMGGGTSGNYEQYF. The CDR3 coding sequence is TGTGCCTGGCTAATGGGTGGCGGGACTAGCGGGAACTACGAGCAGTACTTC.